The 27 T cell receptor beta chains below all came from one sample that was sequenced in a study of immune evolution from preneoplasia to lung adenocarcinoma. Repertoires were generated with immunoSEQ multiplex PCR, while TCRdb's copy carries only in-frame clones and drops some. The sample shows roughly 5,300 clones, over 65% of them seen only once. The sample consisted of FFPE lung adenocarcinoma in situ tissue. These receptors all come from a person aged 55-80 years with lung adenocarcinoma.

The CDR3 loop is CASSVGQGGSGETQYF. Here the CDR3 DNA reads TGCGCCAGCAGTGTCGGACAGGGGGGATCGGGGGAGACCCAGTACTTC. This chain joins TRBV10-2 and TRBJ2-5; TRBD1 aligns across 10 bases. CDR3 size: 16 residues. With V trimmed by 4 bases and J by 5 bases, 10 bases remained unmatched. The germline CDR1 and CDR2 sequences are WSHSY and SAAADI.

Judged by abundance, this clone is medium-sized. The chain has TRBV6-6 and TRBJ1-1; D is perhaps TRBD1 (5 bases). The CDR3 is 10 residues long. The V end was cut by 5 bases, the J end by 11 bases, with 9 bases between. Germline V gene data show CDR1 as MNHNY and CDR2 as SVGAGI (reference sequence). CDR3 coding DNA: TGTGCCAGCAGTCACTGGGGGGCTTTCTTT. Its translation: CASSHWGAFF.

This chain uses TRBV5-1 with TRBJ1-2; D gene ambiguous. Germline loops: CDR1 SGHRS, CDR2 YFSETQ. CDR3 length equals 17 residues. V was cut by 0 bases and J by 8 bases, with 23 bases left in between. CDR3 sequence reads: CASSLEDGNRWTEGYTF. CDR3 bases: TGCGCCAGCAGCTTGGAGGACGGGAATCGGTGGACCGAGGGCTACACCTTC.

The chain uses TRBV7-8 and TRBJ2-7; D not certain. CDR3 size: 13 residues. Germline V CDR1 and CDR2: SGHVS, FQNEAQ. Trimming shortened V by 1 base and J by 3 bases, and 7 bases separated the two germline ends. CDR3: CASSLGQIYEQYF. CDR3 bases: TGTGCCAGCAGCTTAGGGCAGATCTACGAGCAGTACTTC.

The chain employs TRBV6-5 and TRBJ2-7; the match to TRBD2 covers 14 bases. The V and J ends lost 5 bases and 4 bases, in that order; junction bases with no gene match: 4. The CDR3 is 15 amino acids. CDR1 MNHEY and CDR2 SVGAGI come from the germline V gene. The CDR3 here is CASSRTSGGLYEQYF. Here the CDR3 DNA reads TGTGCCAGCAGTCGGACTAGCGGGGGGTTGTACGAGCAGTACTTC.

This clone was counted only a few times. CDR3 nucleotides: TGTGCCAGCTCACCGGGGTACCAAGAGACCCAGTACTTC. It encodes CASSPGYQETQYF. The genes are TRBV18 and TRBJ2-5; D call uncertain. The V end lost 3 bases, the J end lost 0 bases, and 5 bases lay between the germline ends. The CDR3 length is 13 residues. CDR1 and CDR2 (germline): KGHSH, LQKENI.

The chain is built from TRBV4-1 and TRBJ2-2, with D possibly being TRBD2 (5 bases). This CDR3 contains 18 residues. Trimming stripped 0 bases from V and 6 bases from J, with 20 bases between. The germline V gene encodes CDR1 MGHRA and CDR2 YSYEKL. This chain's CDR3 is CASSQDRARASAAGELFF. CDR3 coding DNA: TGCGCCAGCAGCCAAGATAGGGCGAGGGCCAGTGCAGCCGGGGAGCTGTTTTTT.

This clone was seen only once. The chain couples TRBV7-9 to TRBJ1-4; D may be TRBD1 (6 bases). This CDR3 is 15 amino acids long. The germline V gene encodes CDR1 SEHNR and CDR2 FQNEAQ (reference sequence). V was cut by 0 bases and J by 8 bases, with 13 bases left in between. CDR3 nucleotides: TGTGCCAGCAGCTTAGCACTCAGTGACAGGGAAAAACTGTTTTTT. Translated: CASSLALSDREKLFF.

The V gene is TRBV15, the J gene TRBJ1-2; 7 bases fit TRBD1. Trimming cost V 3 bases and J 7 bases; bases outside gene matches: 5. The CDR3 consists of 13 residues. Germline assignment: CDR1 LNHNV and CDR2 YYDKDF (reference sequence). The CDR3 is CATSSVNRGGYTF. The DNA of the CDR3 is TGTGCCACCAGCAGTGTCAACAGGGGTGGCTACACCTTC.

The chain combines TRBV4-1 with TRBJ2-4; perhaps TRBD2 as D (7 bases). This CDR3 is 16 amino acids long. Germline V gives CDR1 MGHRA, CDR2 YSYEKL. V was shortened by 0 bases and J by 5 bases, with 14 bases between the two germline ends. The CDR3 DNA reads as TGCGCCAGCAGCCAAGATAGGGCGGGGGCCCAAAACATTCAGTACTTC. Amino acids: CASSQDRAGAQNIQYF.

Points on this clone: Within the sample, other DNA sequences also encode this same CDR3. The chain couples TRBV6-1 to TRBJ1-6; no clear D. Germline CDR1 MNHNS, CDR2 SASEGT. There are 14 residues in the CDR3. The V end lost 4 bases, the J end lost 4 bases, and 8 bases lay between the germline ends. DNA for the CDR3: TGTGCCAGCAGTGCTGGGCCTTATAATTCACCCCTCCACTTT. It yields the protein CASSAGPYNSPLHF.

The rearrangement uses TRBV25-1 and TRBJ2-2, with a tentative D call TRBD2 (5 bases). The CDR3 covers 15 residues. CDR1 is MGHDK, CDR2 SYGVNS, per germline. Trimming took 5 bases from V and 7 from J, leaving 17 bases between them. CDR3 DNA sequence: TGTGCCAGCAGTTCCTCGACGGGGTTGAGCGGGGAGCTGTTTTTT. This translates into CASSSSTGLSGELFF.

This clone was seen just once. The chain couples TRBV6-6 to TRBJ1-2; D not resolved. There are 16 residues in the CDR3. The V end was cut by 2 bases, the J end by 0 bases, with 13 bases between. Germline values: CDR1 MNHNY, CDR2 SVGAGI (reference sequence). CDR3 sequence: CASSYGGEGANYGYTF. In DNA, the CDR3 is TGTGCCAGCAGTTACGGCGGGGAAGGAGCTAACTATGGCTACACCTTC.

The V gene is TRBV7-2, the J gene TRBJ2-5; D gene unclear. V was pared by 2 bases and J by 3 bases, with 7 bases between. The germline CDR1 and CDR2 sequences are SGHTA and FQGNSA. This CDR3 is built from 13 residues. The CDR3 reads CASSLSMKETQYF. The CDR3 DNA follows: TGTGCCAGCAGCTTATCTATGAAAGAGACCCAGTACTTC.

The chain couples TRBV15 to TRBJ2-5; D is unresolved. CDR1 is LNHNV and CDR2 is YYDKDF in the germline V gene (reference sequence). Trimming removed 0 bases from V and 0 bases from J, with 8 bases in between. The CDR3 totals 15 residues. Written as DNA, the CDR3 is TGTGCCACCAGCAGAGATCGACATTACCAAGAGACCCAGTACTTC. This codes for CATSRDRHYQETQYF.

This clone was seen only a few times. The chain joins TRBV4-1 to TRBJ1-5; 12 nucleotides agree with TRBD1. CDR1 is MGHRA and CDR2 is YSYEKL in the germline V gene. The CDR3 has 18 residues. Trimming took 2 bases from V and 1 from J; bases not matched to a gene: 6. The CDR3 sequence is CASSQTGQGAGSNQPQHF. DNA for the CDR3: TGCGCCAGCAGCCAAACGGGACAGGGGGCAGGAAGCAATCAGCCCCAGCATTTT.

The V gene is TRBV28, the J gene TRBJ2-5; 12 nucleotides match TRBD2. Trimming cost V 5 bases and J 10 bases; bases outside gene matches: 8. Germline V lookup: CDR1 MDHEN, CDR2 SYDVKM. The CDR3 length is 14 residues. Written as DNA, the CDR3 is TGTGCCAGCAGTATCCCGACTAGCGGGGGATTCCAGTACTTC. Protein: CASSIPTSGGFQYF.

In this sample, this clone turned up a few times. The J gene is TRBJ1-2, the V gene TRBV29-1, with 8 bases matching TRBD1. With 6 bases clipped from V and 5 bases from J, the junction kept 20 bases outside the gene matches. The CDR3 contains 17 residues. Germline-derived CDR1 and CDR2 are SQVTM and ANQGSEA. The CDR3, as DNA: TGCAGCGTGGGGTCCCGGGACAGGATCGGTGGAGGTTATGGCTACACCTTC. Its protein is CSVGSRDRIGGGYGYTF.

The chain uses TRBV6-5 and TRBJ1-1, with D maybe TRBD1 (6 bases). Germline loops: CDR1 MNHEY, CDR2 SVGAGI. V lost 5 bases, J lost 6 bases, and 16 bases lay in between. The CDR3 spans 14 residues. In nucleotides, the CDR3 is TGTGCCAGCAGTGAGCTTGGGGGGCTCGCTGAAGCTTTCTTT. Translating gives CASSELGGLAEAFF.

A few counts support this clone. This sequence joins TRBV10-3 and TRBJ1-2; 10 bases agree with TRBD1. The J segment lost 7 bases and the V segment lost 4 bases, leaving 18 bases of the junction unmatched. Germline CDR1 reads ENHRY; CDR2 reads SYGVKD. This CDR3 has 18 amino acids. Here the CDR3 reads CAISGVTPRQGARVGYTF. CDR3 coding DNA: TGTGCCATCAGTGGTGTCACCCCCAGACAGGGGGCTCGAGTTGGCTACACCTTC.

This clone ranks as large. The V call is TRBV27, the J call TRBJ1-4, with unresolved D. Germline V gene data show CDR1 as MNHEY and CDR2 as SMNVEV (reference sequence). Trimming took off 5 bases at V and 9 bases at J, with 13 bases between the two ends. This CDR3 is built from 13 residues. CDR3 bases: TGTGCCAGCAGTATAGGGAGGGAACAAAAACTGTTTTTT. Protein product: CASSIGREQKLFF.

The chain uses TRBV30 and TRBJ1-1; D unclear. The CDR3 is 10 residues long. The germline V and J ends were trimmed by 5 bases and 10 bases, with 11 bases remaining between them. Germline V gene sequence: CDR1 GTSNPN, CDR2 SVGIG (reference sequence). In DNA form, the CDR3 reads TGTGCCTGGGAAGCAAGAAGAGCTTTCTTT. Translation gives CAWEARRAFF. The entire variable domain, with the rest obtained from reference TRBV30 and TRBJ1-1, is as follows: SQTIHQWPATLVQPVGSPLSLECTVEGTSNPNLYWYRQAAGRGLQLLFYSVGIGQISSEVPQNLSASRPQDRQFILSSKKLLLSDSGFYLCAWEARRAFFGQGTRLTVV.

As concerns this clone: One end of the junction varies from germline; a read error may be responsible. The chain recombines TRBV4-1 with TRBJ2-3; a possible D gene is TRBD2 (6 bases). The germline CDR1 and CDR2 sequences are MGHRA and YSYEKL. The CDR3 sequence is 13 residues long. As DNA, the CDR3 is TGCGCCAGCAGCCCTTACGCAGGGAGGACGTCGGATTTT. It encodes CASSPYAGRTSDF.

This clone has only a few counts. This chain joins TRBV20-1 and TRBJ1-5; a weak D match, TRBD1 (6 bases). Looked up from germline, CDR1 is DFQATT and CDR2 is SNEGSKA (reference sequence). The germline V and J ends were trimmed by 1 base and 9 bases, with 7 bases remaining between them. The CDR3 contains 11 residues. This CDR3 is CSARGGGPQHF. DNA of the CDR3: TGCAGTGCTAGAGGAGGGGGGCCCCAGCATTTT.

The gene calls are TRBV11-3 and TRBJ1-3; D not resolved. The germline gives CDR1 SGHNT, CDR2 YENEEA. Trimming shortened V by 2 bases and J by 4 bases, and 6 bases separated the two germline ends. This CDR3 has 13 amino acids. The CDR3 nucleotides are TGTGCCAGCAGCTTATCTGGCGGAAACACCATATATTTT. Translated: CASSLSGGNTIYF.

The chain uses TRBV5-1 and TRBJ2-3; TRBD2 agrees at 8 bases. J lost 4 bases, V lost 0 bases, and 7 bases had no gene match. This CDR3 has 16 amino acids. Germline CDR1 SGHRS, CDR2 YFSETQ. The CDR3 region is CASSLAGGPLSDTQYF. CDR3 in DNA: TGCGCCAGCAGCTTGGCGGGGGGGCCCCTATCAGATACGCAGTATTTT.

The V and J genes are TRBV6-5 and TRBJ1-2, with 7 positions matching TRBD1. CDR3 length equals 14 residues. The V gene end was trimmed by 6 bases and the J gene end by 4 bases; junction bases not matched to a gene: 8. From germline, CDR1 is MNHEY and CDR2 SVGAGI. The CDR3 loop is CASRRPGGFYGYTF. The DNA of the CDR3 is TGTGCCAGCAGACGTCCAGGGGGATTCTATGGCTACACCTTC.